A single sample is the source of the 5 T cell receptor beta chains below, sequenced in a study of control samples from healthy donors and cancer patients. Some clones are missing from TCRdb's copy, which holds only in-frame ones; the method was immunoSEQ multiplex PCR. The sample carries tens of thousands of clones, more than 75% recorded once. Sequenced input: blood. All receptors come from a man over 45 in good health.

CDR3 amino acids: CSVVMESSGISGEQYF. The CDR3 DNA follows: TGCAGCGTTGTGATGGAGTCTAGCGGGATCTCGGGGGAGCAGTACTTC. V and J are TRBV29-1 and TRBJ2-7; 9 positions agree with TRBD2. The CDR3 covers 16 residues. CDR1 is SQVTM and CDR2 is ANQGSEA in the germline V gene. V dropped 4 bases and J dropped 7; count of bases not matched to a gene: 17.

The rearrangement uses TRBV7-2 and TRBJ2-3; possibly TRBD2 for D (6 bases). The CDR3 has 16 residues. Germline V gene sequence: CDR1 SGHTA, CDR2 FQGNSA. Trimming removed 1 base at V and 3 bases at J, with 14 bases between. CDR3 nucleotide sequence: TGTGCCAGCAGCTTAGTGGGGGGAGAGCGAACAGATACGCAGTATTTT. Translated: CASSLVGGERTDTQYF.

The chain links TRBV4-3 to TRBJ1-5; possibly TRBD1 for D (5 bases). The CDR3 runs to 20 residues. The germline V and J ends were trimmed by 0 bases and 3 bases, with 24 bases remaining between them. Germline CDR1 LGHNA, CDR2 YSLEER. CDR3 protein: CASSQDVWLGVSVDNQPQHF. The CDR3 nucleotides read TGCGCCAGCAGCCAAGATGTGTGGTTAGGGGTTTCCGTGGACAATCAGCCCCAGCATTTT.

The CDR3: CASSLGQLWPQHF. The CDR3 nucleotides read TGTGCCAGCAGTTTGGGTCAATTGTGGCCCCAGCATTTT. The V gene is TRBV27, the J gene TRBJ1-5, with D unresolved. The CDR3 has 13 residues. Per the germline V gene, CDR1 is MNHEY and CDR2 is SMNVEV (reference sequence). The germline V and J ends were trimmed by 3 bases and 9 bases, with 12 bases remaining between them.

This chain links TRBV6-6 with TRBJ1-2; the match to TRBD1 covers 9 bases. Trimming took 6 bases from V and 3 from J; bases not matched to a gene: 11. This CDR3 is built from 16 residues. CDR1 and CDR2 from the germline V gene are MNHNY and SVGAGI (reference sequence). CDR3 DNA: TGTGCCAGCAGCCCCCCCGGGACAGGGCATCACTATGGCTACACCTTC. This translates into CASSPPGTGHHYGYTF.